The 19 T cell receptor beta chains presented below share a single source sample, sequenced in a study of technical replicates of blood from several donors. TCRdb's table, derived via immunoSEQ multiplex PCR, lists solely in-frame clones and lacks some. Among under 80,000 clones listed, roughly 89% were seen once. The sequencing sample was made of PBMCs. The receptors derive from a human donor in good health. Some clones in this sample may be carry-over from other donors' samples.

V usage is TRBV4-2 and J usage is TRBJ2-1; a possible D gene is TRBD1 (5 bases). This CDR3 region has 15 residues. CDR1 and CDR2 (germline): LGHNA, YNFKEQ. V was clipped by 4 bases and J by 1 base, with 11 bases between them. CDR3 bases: TGTGCCAGCAGCCCAGAAGGACAATCCTACAATGAGCAGTTCTTC. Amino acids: CASSPEGQSYNEQFF.

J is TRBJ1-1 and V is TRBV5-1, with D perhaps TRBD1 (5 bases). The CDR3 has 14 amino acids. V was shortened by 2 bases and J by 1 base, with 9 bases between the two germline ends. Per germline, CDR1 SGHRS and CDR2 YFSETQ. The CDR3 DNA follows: TGCGCCAGCAGCTTCGGGGGACCGAACACTGAAGCTTTCTTT. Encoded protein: CASSFGGPNTEAFF.

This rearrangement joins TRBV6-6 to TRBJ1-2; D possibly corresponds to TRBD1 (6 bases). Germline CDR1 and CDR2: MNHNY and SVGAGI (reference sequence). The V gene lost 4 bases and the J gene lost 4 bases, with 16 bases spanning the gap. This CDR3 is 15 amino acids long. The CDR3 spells CASSFTRGTPYGYTF. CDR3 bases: TGTGCCAGCAGTTTTACGAGGGGGACGCCCTATGGCTACACCTTC.

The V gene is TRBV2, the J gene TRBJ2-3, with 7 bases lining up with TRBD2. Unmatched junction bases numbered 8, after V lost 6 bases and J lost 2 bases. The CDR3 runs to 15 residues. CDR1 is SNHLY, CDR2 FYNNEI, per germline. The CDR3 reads CASSEPGLFTDTQYF. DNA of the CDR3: TGTGCCAGCAGCGAACCGGGACTATTCACAGATACGCAGTATTTT.

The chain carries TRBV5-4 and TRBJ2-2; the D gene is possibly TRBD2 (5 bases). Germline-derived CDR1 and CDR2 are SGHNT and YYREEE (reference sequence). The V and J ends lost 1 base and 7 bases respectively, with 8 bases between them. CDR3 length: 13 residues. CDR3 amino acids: CASSLTSGGELFF. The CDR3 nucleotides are TGTGCCAGCAGCTTGACTAGTGGCGGGGAGCTGTTTTTT.

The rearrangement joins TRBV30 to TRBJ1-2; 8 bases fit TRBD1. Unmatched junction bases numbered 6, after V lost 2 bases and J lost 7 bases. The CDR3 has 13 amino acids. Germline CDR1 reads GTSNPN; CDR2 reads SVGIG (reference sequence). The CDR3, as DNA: TGTGCCTGGAGTTTACAGGGGGTTGGTGGCTACACCTTC. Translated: CAWSLQGVGGYTF.

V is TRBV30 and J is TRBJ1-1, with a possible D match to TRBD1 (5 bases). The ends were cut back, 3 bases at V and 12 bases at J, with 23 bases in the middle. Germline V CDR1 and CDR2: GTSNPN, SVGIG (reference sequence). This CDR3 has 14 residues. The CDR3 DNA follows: TGTGCCTGGAGGTATAAGGGAACAGGCCCTGCTACTTTCTTT. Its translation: CAWRYKGTGPATFF.

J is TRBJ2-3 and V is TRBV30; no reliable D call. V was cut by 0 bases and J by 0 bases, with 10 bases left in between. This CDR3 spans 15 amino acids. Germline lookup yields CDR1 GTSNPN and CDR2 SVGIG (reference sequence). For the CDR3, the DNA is TGTGCCTGGAGTGTAGGAGCGCAAAGCACAGATACGCAGTATTTT. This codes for CAWSVGAQSTDTQYF.

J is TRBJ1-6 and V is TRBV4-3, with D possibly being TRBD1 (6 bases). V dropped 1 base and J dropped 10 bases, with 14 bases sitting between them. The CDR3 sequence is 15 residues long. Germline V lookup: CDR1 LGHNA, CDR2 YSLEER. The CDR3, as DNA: TGCGCCAGCAGCCAAGTAGGGCAGGGGATCTCACCCCTCCACTTT. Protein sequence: CASSQVGQGISPLHF.

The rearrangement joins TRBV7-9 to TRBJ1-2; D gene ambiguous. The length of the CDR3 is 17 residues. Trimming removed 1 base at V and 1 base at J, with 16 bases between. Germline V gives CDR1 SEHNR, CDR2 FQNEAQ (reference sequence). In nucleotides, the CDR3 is TGTGCCAGCAGCTTAGTTATTGGCAGGCAAAGTAACTATGGCTACACCTTC. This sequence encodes CASSLVIGRQSNYGYTF. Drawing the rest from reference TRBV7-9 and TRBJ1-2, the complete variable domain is DTGVSQNPRHKITKRGQNVTFRCDPISEHNRLYWYRQTLGQGPEFLTYFQNEAQLEKSRLLSDRFSAERPKGSFSTLEIQRTEQGDSAMYLCASSLVIGRQSNYGYTFGSGTRLTVV.

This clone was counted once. The CDR3 region has the DNA TGTGCCAGCAGCTCCCCGGGGTGGGAGACCCAGTACTTC. Translated, it gives CASSSPGWETQYF. V gene TRBV7-2 combines with J gene TRBJ2-5; D may be TRBD2 (5 bases). In germline, CDR1 is SGHTA, CDR2 FQGNSA. There are 13 residues in the CDR3. Between the trimmed V and J ends, which lost 4 bases and 5 bases, there was a span of 11 bases.

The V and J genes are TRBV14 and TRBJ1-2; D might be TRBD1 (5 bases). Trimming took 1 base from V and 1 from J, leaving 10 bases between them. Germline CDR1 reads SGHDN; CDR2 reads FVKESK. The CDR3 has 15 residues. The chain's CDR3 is CASSQGLGRNYGYTF. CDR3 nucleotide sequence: TGTGCCAGCAGCCAAGGGTTGGGGCGTAACTATGGCTACACCTTC. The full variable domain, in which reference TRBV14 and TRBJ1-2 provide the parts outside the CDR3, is EAGVTQFPSHSVIEKGQTVTLRCDPISGHDNLYWYRRVMGKEIKFLLHFVKESKQDESGMPNNRFLAERTGGTYSTLKVQPAELEDSGVYFCASSQGLGRNYGYTFGSGTRLTVV.

The CDR3 nucleotides are TGTGCCAGTAGTATCGGACAGGGATCTAATGAAAAACTGTTTTTT. Translation gives CASSIGQGSNEKLFF. The chain combines TRBV19 with TRBJ1-4, with 8 positions matching TRBD1. The CDR3 covers 15 residues. The trim removed 3 bases at V and 3 bases at J, leaving 3 bases unmatched. Per the germline V gene, CDR1 is LNHDA and CDR2 is SQIVND (reference sequence).

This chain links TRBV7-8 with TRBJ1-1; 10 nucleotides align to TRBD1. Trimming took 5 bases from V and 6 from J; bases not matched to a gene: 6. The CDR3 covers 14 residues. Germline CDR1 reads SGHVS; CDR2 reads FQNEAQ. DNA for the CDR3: TGTGCCAGCAGCCGCGGGACAGGGGTTTCTGAAGCTTTCTTT. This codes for CASSRGTGVSEAFF. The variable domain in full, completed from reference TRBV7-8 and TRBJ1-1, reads GAGVSQSPRYKVAKRGQDVALRCDPISGHVSLFWYQQALGQGPEFLTYFQNEAQLDKSGLPSDRFFAERPEGSVSTLKIQRTQQEDSAVYLCASSRGTGVSEAFFGQGTRLTVV.

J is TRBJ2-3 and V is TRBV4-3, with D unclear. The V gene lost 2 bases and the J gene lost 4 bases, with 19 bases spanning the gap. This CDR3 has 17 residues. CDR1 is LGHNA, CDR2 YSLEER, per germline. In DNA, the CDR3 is TGCGCCAGCAGCCAATACGGGTCCCCGATAGTGGCAGATACGCAGTATTTT. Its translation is CASSQYGSPIVADTQYF.

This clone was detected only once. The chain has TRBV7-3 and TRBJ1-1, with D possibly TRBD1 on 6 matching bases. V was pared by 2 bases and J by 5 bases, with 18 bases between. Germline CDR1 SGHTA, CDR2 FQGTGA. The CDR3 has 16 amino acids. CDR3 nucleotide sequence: TGTGCCAGCAGCTTACACACTCGAGGGGGACGGACTGAAGCTTTCTTT. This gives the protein CASSLHTRGGRTEAFF.

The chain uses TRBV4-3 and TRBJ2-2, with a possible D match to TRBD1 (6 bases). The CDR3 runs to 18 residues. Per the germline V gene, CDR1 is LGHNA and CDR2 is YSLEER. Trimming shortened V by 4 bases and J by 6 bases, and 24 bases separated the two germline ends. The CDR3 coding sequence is TGCGCCAGCAGCCTTTTAGGGGGATTATTTCGGGTCCCCGGGGAGCTGTTTTTT. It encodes CASSLLGGLFRVPGELFF.

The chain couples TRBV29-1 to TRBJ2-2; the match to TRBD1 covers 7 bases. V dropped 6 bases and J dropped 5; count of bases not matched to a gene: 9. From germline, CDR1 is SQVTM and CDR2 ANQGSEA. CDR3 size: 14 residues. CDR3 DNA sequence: TGCAGCGTCGACCGGGACAGAAGAACCGGGGAGCTGTTTTTT. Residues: CSVDRDRRTGELFF.

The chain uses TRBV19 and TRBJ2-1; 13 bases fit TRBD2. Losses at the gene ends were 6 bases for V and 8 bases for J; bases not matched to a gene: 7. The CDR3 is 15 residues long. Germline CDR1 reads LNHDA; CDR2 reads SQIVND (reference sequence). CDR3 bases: TGTGCCAGTAGCCCGACTAGCGGGGGGCCATATGAGCAGTTCTTC. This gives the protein CASSPTSGGPYEQFF.